This T cell receptor beta chain was identified in a study of T cells in localized non-small cell lung cancer. Study outcomes and limitations: Uninvolved adjacent lung showed peak T cell clonality, exceeding tumor. Only one tumor region went through sequencing, so heterogeneity may still be there. Adjacent lung tissue had a median approximately 57 of the top 100 clones found in the tumor. Higher adjacent-lung clonality was associated with shorter survival.

Measured with immunoSEQ multiplex PCR; TCRdb has only the in-frame clones, and not every one. The sample gives some 36,000 clones, about nine tenths of which show up once; under 7% is in the top ten. This clone was seen once. Its antigen remains unknown. This CDR3 comprises 16 residues. The germline V gene has CDR1 KGHSH and CDR2 LQKENI. Trimming left V 6 bases short and J 3 bases short, with 17 bases between. The material was peripheral blood mononuclear cells, obtained before any cancer treatment. The sequence came from a male donor at least 60 years old with stage II lung adenocarcinoma. This sequence joins TRBV18 and TRBJ2-2; D is undetermined. CDR3: CASSPLGAAYTGELFF. CDR3 DNA: TGTGCCAGCTCCCCCCTCGGAGCCGCGTACACCGGGGAGCTGTTTTTT.